The clone carrying this T cell receptor beta chain is deemed medium-sized (0.01 to 0.1%). The sample comes from a study of T cells after yellow fever vaccination. General study points: Detected again after the booster were most primary-vaccination clones, at almost 97% CD4 and 80% to 90% CD8. Vaccine-responding clonotypes were almost all undetectable in sorted memory subsets on day 0. Although the secondary response was weaker, it peaked faster, at day 5 versus 15.

From germline, CDR1 is LGHDT and CDR2 YNNKEL (reference sequence). This CDR3 has 13 residues. V shed 6 bases and J shed 6 bases, with 15 bases lying between them. A single record per CDR3 protein comes from TCRdb applying MiXCR to the 5' RACE reads. The sample contains fewer than 5,000 distinct CDR3 sequences, over 6% of which appear only once. This material consisted of PBMCs, either bulk or a sorted T-cell subset (CD4+, CD8+, memory, or dextramer-sorted; not recorded which), taken 15 days after the yellow fever booster vaccination. This TCR derives from a man aged 25-40 years who received the YFV17D yellow fever vaccine. This chain joins TRBV3-1 and TRBJ2-7; perhaps D is TRBD1 or TRBD2 (5 bases each). The CDR3 region is CASRGDALGEQYF. The CDR3 DNA reads as TGTGCCAGCAGAGGGGACGCGCTCGGCGAGCAGTACTTC.